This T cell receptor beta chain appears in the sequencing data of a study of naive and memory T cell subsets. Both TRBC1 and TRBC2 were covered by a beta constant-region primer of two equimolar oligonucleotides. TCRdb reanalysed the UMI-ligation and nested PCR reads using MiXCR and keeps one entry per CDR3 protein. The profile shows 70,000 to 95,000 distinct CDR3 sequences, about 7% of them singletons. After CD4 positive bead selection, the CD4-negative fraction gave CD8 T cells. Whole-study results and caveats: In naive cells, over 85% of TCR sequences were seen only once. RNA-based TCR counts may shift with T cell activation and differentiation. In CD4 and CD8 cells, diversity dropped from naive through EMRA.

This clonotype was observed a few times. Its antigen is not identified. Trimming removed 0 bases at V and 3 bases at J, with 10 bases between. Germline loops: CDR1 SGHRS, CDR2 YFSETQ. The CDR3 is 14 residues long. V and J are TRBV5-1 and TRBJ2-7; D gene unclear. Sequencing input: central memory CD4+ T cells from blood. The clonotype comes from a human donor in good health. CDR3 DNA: TGCGCCAGCAGCTTGGCCAGCCAAGTCTACGAGCAGTACTTC. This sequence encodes CASSLASQVYEQYF. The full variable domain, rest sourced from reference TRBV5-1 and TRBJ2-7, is KAGVTQTPRYLIKTRGQQVTLSCSPISGHRSVSWYQQTPGQGLQFLFEYFSETQRNKGNFPGRFSGRQFSNSRSEMNVSTLELGDSALYLCASSLASQVYEQYFGPGTRLTVT.